The 2 T cell receptor beta chains below come from one sample, sequenced in a study of Ad26.COV2.S vaccination and SARS-CoV-2 variants. The treatment: over 15 received Ad26.COV2.S at low or high dose, single or two shots; 5 received placebo; per-sample allocation not given. Following the first vaccine or placebo injection, samples were taken on day 63. Assay: immunoSEQ multiplex PCR; the TCRdb copy retains only in-frame clones and omits some. The top ten hold about 3.5% of the sample, which has roughly 270,000 clones, about 87% seen once. This specimen consisted of peripheral blood, obtained in a trial of Ad26.COV2.S vaccine versus placebo. These receptors all come from a person aged 18 to 65 who received the Ad26.COV2.S COVID-19 vaccine or a placebo.

The rearrangement uses TRBV7-2 and TRBJ2-7; D call uncertain. The CDR3 has 14 amino acids. Germline V gives CDR1 SGHTA, CDR2 FQGNSA. Trimming took off 0 bases at V and 4 bases at J, with 10 bases between the two ends. The CDR3 sequence is CASSLAMGTYEQYF. CDR3 DNA sequence: TGTGCCAGCAGCTTAGCCATGGGCACGTACGAGCAGTACTTC.

The chain combines TRBV7-9 with TRBJ2-7; a weak D match, TRBD2 (6 bases). Trimming took off 2 bases at V and 1 base at J, with 9 bases between the two ends. From germline, CDR1 is SEHNR and CDR2 FQNEAQ (reference sequence). The CDR3 extends over 14 amino acids. CDR3 sequence: CASSLPGGSYEQYF. The CDR3 bases are TGTGCCAGCAGCTTACCCGGGGGTTCCTACGAGCAGTACTTC. Supplemented by reference TRBV7-9 and TRBJ2-7, the full variable domain reads DTGVSQNPRHKITKRGQNVTFRCDPISEHNRLYWYRQTLGQGPEFLTYFQNEAQLEKSRLLSDRFSAERPKGSFSTLEIQRTEQGDSAMYLCASSLPGGSYEQYFGPGTRLTVT.